These 24 T cell receptor beta chains share one sample of origin, sequenced in a study of T cell responses to AZD1222 COVID-19 vaccine. Repertoires were generated with immunoSEQ multiplex PCR, while TCRdb's copy carries only in-frame clones and drops some. The table lists under 40,000 clones, approximately 91% of them singletons. This specimen was peripheral blood, taken on day 0 of AZD1222 vaccination. The receptors stem from an adult in good health.

The chain is built from TRBV10-1 and TRBJ2-5; D gene unclear. With 0 bases removed from V and 6 bases from J, the gap between germline ends came to 11 bases. CDR1 is WNHNN and CDR2 is SYGVQD in the germline V gene (reference sequence). The length of the CDR3 is 14 residues. CDR3 sequence reads: CASSESGVRKTQYF. The CDR3 DNA sequence: TGCGCCAGCAGTGAGTCGGGCGTACGAAAGACCCAGTACTTC.

The genes are TRBV7-9 and TRBJ1-4, with D perhaps matching TRBD1 (5 bases). With 2 bases removed from V and 8 bases from J, the gap between germline ends came to 27 bases. The CDR3 extends over 19 amino acids. Germline values: CDR1 SEHNR, CDR2 FQNEAQ (reference sequence). The CDR3, as DNA: TGTGCCAGCAGCTTACCCGGCGGAGATCAACCAGGGCTTCGGGAAAAACTGTTTTTT. Translated, it gives CASSLPGGDQPGLREKLFF.

This clone was seen only once. The chain links TRBV21-1 to TRBJ2-7. TRBV21-1 constitutes a pseudogene. The CDR3 consists of 12 residues. CDR3: CASKMGGYEQYF. As DNA, the CDR3 is TGTGCCAGCAAAATGGGTGGTTACGAGCAGTACTTC.

V and J are TRBV10-1 and TRBJ2-2; perhaps TRBD1 as D (5 bases). CDR1 WNHNN and CDR2 SYGVQD come from the germline V gene (reference sequence). This CDR3 spans 15 amino acids. Trimming pared 4 bases from V and 6 bases from J, leaving 15 bases between. The CDR3 DNA is TGCGCCAGCAGTGCTGGGGCCACATCTCCCGGGGAGCTGTTTTTT. Its translation is CASSAGATSPGELFF.

The chain couples TRBV10-3 to TRBJ1-1, with TRBD1 identical over 9 bases. CDR3 length: 14 amino acids. The germline gives CDR1 ENHRY, CDR2 SYGVKD. V gave up 7 bases and J gave up 5 bases; unmatched junction bases: 8. In DNA form, the CDR3 reads TGTGCCATCAATAACAGGGGGCATGGGACTGAAGCTTTCTTT. This sequence encodes CAINNRGHGTEAFF.

This chain links TRBV6-5 with TRBJ2-1; a possible D gene is TRBD2 (6 bases). This CDR3 contains 14 residues. Germline V CDR1 and CDR2: MNHEY, SVGAGI. V dropped 5 bases and J dropped 3 bases, with 11 bases sitting between them. The CDR3 region is CASSPRGVYNEQFF. The CDR3 bases are TGTGCCAGCAGTCCGCGCGGGGTCTACAATGAGCAGTTCTTC.

The chain joins TRBV9 to TRBJ2-2, with D uncertain. The CDR3 has 15 amino acids. CDR1 and CDR2 from the germline V gene are SGDLS and YYNGEE. V lost 0 bases and J lost 2, with 8 bases in between. The CDR3 sequence: CASSVGITNTGELFF. The CDR3 bases are TGTGCCAGCAGCGTAGGGATAACAAACACCGGGGAGCTGTTTTTT.

V usage is TRBV27 and J usage is TRBJ2-3, with 8 bases that match TRBD2. The CDR3 loop spans 17 amino acids. The germline V gene encodes CDR1 MNHEY and CDR2 SMNVEV (reference sequence). Trimming at V came to 4 bases and at J to 1 base, leaving 10 bases not matched to a gene. In DNA, the CDR3 is TGTGCCAGCAGTTCCCTCCCGGGAGGGGGTGGCACAGATACGCAGTATTTT. It yields the protein CASSSLPGGGGTDTQYF.

As DNA, the CDR3 is TGTGCCACCAGTGTCAGGGAGGCTGCCGGGGAGCTGTTTTTT. It encodes CATSVREAAGELFF. The gene calls are TRBV24-1 and TRBJ2-2; possible D gene TRBD2, 6 bases. The ends were cut back, 5 bases at V and 6 bases at J, with 12 bases in the middle. Germline V gives CDR1 KGHDR, CDR2 SFDVKD. The CDR3 is 14 residues long.

The rearrangement uses TRBV9 and TRBJ1-1; D perhaps matches TRBD1 (6 bases). This CDR3 is built from 14 residues. CDR1 and CDR2 from the germline V gene are SGDLS and YYNGEE. Trimming left V 0 bases short and J 4 bases short, with 10 bases between. CDR3 in DNA: TGTGCCAGCAGCGTAGACTGGGGGCTCACTGAAGCTTTCTTT. Protein product: CASSVDWGLTEAFF.

This chain uses TRBV7-9 with TRBJ2-5; D might be TRBD1 (7 bases). CDR1 is SEHNR, CDR2 FQNEAQ, per germline (reference sequence). The CDR3 extends over 15 amino acids. The germline V and J ends were trimmed by 4 bases and 7 bases, with 19 bases remaining between them. The CDR3 protein is CASSSPEGAVTTQYF. The CDR3 nucleotides read TGTGCCAGCAGCTCCCCGGAGGGGGCTGTGACGACCCAGTACTTC. Full variable domain (missing parts from reference TRBV7-9 and TRBJ2-5): DTGVSQNPRHKITKRGQNVTFRCDPISEHNRLYWYRQTLGQGPEFLTYFQNEAQLEKSRLLSDRFSAERPKGSFSTLEIQRTEQGDSAMYLCASSSPEGAVTTQYFGPGTRLLVL.

The J gene is TRBJ2-6, the V gene TRBV6-1, with TRBD1 as a possible D gene (5 bases). Trimming took 4 bases from V and 0 from J, leaving 10 bases between them. This CDR3 contains 16 residues. Germline-derived CDR1 and CDR2 are MNHNS and SASEGT. The CDR3 region is CASSAQGLSGANVLTF. The CDR3 nucleotides read TGTGCCAGCAGTGCGCAGGGTCTCTCTGGGGCCAACGTCCTGACTTTC.

The chain couples TRBV5-4 to TRBJ1-6; D call uncertain. Trimming cost V 0 bases and J 3 bases, with 7 bases left between them. The CDR3 runs 15 residues. Germline V gene data show CDR1 as SGHNT and CDR2 as YYREEE (reference sequence). The CDR3 protein is CASSLGELYNSPLHF. Written as DNA, the CDR3 is TGTGCCAGCAGCTTGGGCGAACTCTATAATTCACCCCTCCACTTT.

This clone came up once. The chain has TRBV7-3 and TRBJ2-7; D gene unclear. The germline V gene has CDR1 SGHTA and CDR2 FQGTGA. CDR3 length: 14 residues. V was cut by 0 bases and J by 0 bases, with 6 bases left in between. The CDR3 nucleotides are TGTGCCAGCAGCTTAACCGCAGACTCCTACGAGCAGTACTTC. Its translation is CASSLTADSYEQYF. The variable domain in full, completed from reference TRBV7-3 and TRBJ2-7, reads GAGVSQTPSNKVTEKGKYVELRCDPISGHTALYWYRQSLGQGPEFLIYFQGTGAADDSGLPNDRFFAVRPEGSVSTLKIQRTERGDSAVYLCASSLTADSYEQYFGPGTRLTVT.

This rearrangement joins TRBV7-9 to TRBJ1-4; D unresolved. Trimming removed 7 bases at V and 6 bases at J, with 12 bases between. CDR1 and CDR2 from the germline V gene are SEHNR and FQNEAQ (reference sequence). The length of the CDR3 is 13 residues. In DNA, the CDR3 is TGTGCCAGCACGGGCGGGCGCGATGAAAAACTGTTTTTT. It translates to CASTGGRDEKLFF.

The rearrangement uses TRBV20-1 and TRBJ2-1; no clear D gene. Trimming shortened V by 0 bases and J by 9 bases, and 6 bases separated the two germline ends. The germline V gene has CDR1 DFQATT and CDR2 SNEGSKA (reference sequence). This CDR3 is 11 amino acids long. The CDR3 spells CSARETPEQFF. Here the CDR3 DNA reads TGCAGTGCTAGAGAAACCCCTGAGCAGTTCTTC.

This chain links TRBV6-4 with TRBJ2-1; 10 bases align to TRBD2. Trimming at V came to 2 bases and at J to 2 bases, leaving 0 bases not matched to a gene. Per the germline V gene, CDR1 is MRHNA and CDR2 is SNTAGT. The CDR3 is 15 residues long. The CDR3 region has the DNA TGTGCCAGCAGTGACCTAGCGGGGGCCTACAATGAGCAGTTCTTC. Protein sequence: CASSDLAGAYNEQFF.

In this sample, this clone turned up once. The chain carries TRBV6-5 and TRBJ2-1, with a possible D match to TRBD2 (6 bases). Germline-derived CDR1 and CDR2 are MNHEY and SVGAGI. V was pared by 8 bases and J by 6 bases, with 20 bases between. The CDR3 sequence is 15 residues long. DNA for the CDR3: TGTGCCAGCGGCCGACGTAGCCCGGGGGTCAATGAGCAGTTCTTC. Its protein is CASGRRSPGVNEQFF.

The gene calls are TRBV2 and TRBJ2-3; D possibly corresponds to TRBD2 (7 bases). Trimming cost V 7 bases and J 4 bases, with 21 bases left between them. Per the germline V gene, CDR1 is SNHLY and CDR2 is FYNNEI. The CDR3 extends over 16 amino acids. The CDR3: CASMRGPRALADTQYF. The CDR3 coding sequence is TGTGCCAGCATGCGGGGGCCGCGAGCACTCGCAGATACGCAGTATTTT.

The chain recombines TRBV10-3 with TRBJ1-1; 7 bases align to TRBD1. Germline V CDR1 and CDR2: ENHRY, SYGVKD. V lost 7 bases to trimming and J lost 1 base; unmatched junction nucleotides: 3. The CDR3 runs to 13 residues. Written as DNA, the CDR3 is TGTGCCATCAACGGACAGGAGAACACTGAAGCTTTCTTT. Amino acids: CAINGQENTEAFF.

The chain combines TRBV9 with TRBJ2-5; 8 bases are a match to TRBD2. Per germline, CDR1 SGDLS and CDR2 YYNGEE. V lost 0 bases, J lost 4 bases, and 11 bases stayed unmatched. This CDR3 comprises 17 residues. This CDR3 reads CASSVGGSGTTGETQYF. In DNA form, the CDR3 reads TGTGCCAGCAGCGTAGGTGGTAGCGGGACGACGGGAGAGACCCAGTACTTC.

V and J are TRBV3-1 (or the pseudogene TRBV3-2) and TRBJ2-2, with D uncertain. Trimming took 1 base from V and 11 from J, leaving 8 bases between them. CDR1 is LGHDT, CDR2 YNNKEL, per germline (reference sequence). This CDR3 has 12 residues. For the CDR3, the DNA is TGTGCCAGCAGCCAAGTCGCGCGTGAGCTGTTTTTT. Translated: CASSQVARELFF.

The sample holds one count of this clone. The chain uses TRBV19 and TRBJ2-2, with D tentatively TRBD1 (6 bases). Deletions cut 7 bases from V and 5 bases from J, with 17 bases between. Looked up from germline, CDR1 is LNHDA and CDR2 is SQIVND (reference sequence). This CDR3 has 15 amino acids. CDR3 in DNA: TGTGCCAGTACCCACCGGACAGAATTAACCGGGGAGCTGTTTTTT. As protein: CASTHRTELTGELFF.

V gene TRBV28 combines with J gene TRBJ2-7; 10 bases line up with TRBD2. V was clipped by 11 bases and J by 4 bases; unmatched bases: 11. The CDR3 spans 14 residues. The germline V gene encodes CDR1 MDHEN and CDR2 SYDVKM. CDR3 coding DNA: TGTGCCCACAGGGCCAGCGGGAGGGTTTACGAGCAGTACTTC. It translates to CAHRASGRVYEQYF.